This T cell receptor beta chain originates from a study of T-cell reconstitution after alpha-beta-depleted transplantation in children. The V segment lost 5 bases and the J segment 0 bases; nucleotides outside the gene matches: 7. The CDR3 spans 16 residues. As to this clonotype: Its matching antigen is unknown.

As it was prepared, the TCRbeta library received unique molecular identifiers. TCRdb used MiXCR to reprocess the PCR reads, holding one entry per CDR3 protein. There are 500,000 to 650,000 distinct CDR3 sequences in the sample; 13% occur only once, and about 2% lies in the top ten. Whole-study findings and limits: At the one-year point after transplant, T-cell counts and TCRbeta diversity were found to come mostly from T cells that had been newly produced.

Sequenced here: PBMCs, mostly from graft donor cells, sampled 360 days after TCRalphabeta/CD19-depleted stem cell transplant. This sequence originates from a male patient aged 10 to 17 who had a stem cell transplant for acute myeloid leukemia, so the T cells may come from the graft donor. The chain combines TRBV12-3 or TRBV12-4 with TRBJ1-3; 7 bases match TRBD1. CDR3 nucleotides: TGTGCCAGCAGTATCGCGGCAGGGGGCTCTGGAAACACCATATATTTT. Protein: CASSIAAGGSGNTIYF.